These 29 T cell receptor beta chains originate from one sample sequenced in a study of long-term antiretroviral therapy in people with HIV. At survey level, the immunoSEQ assay was run in its v3.0 version. Profiled with immunoSEQ multiplex PCR; TCRdb holds only in-frame clones, not every one. The sample holds about 24,000 clones, 70% to 85% seen once. The sample here was unsorted PBMCs, taken 4.4 years after starting antiretroviral therapy. The receptors originated from a man aged 30-40 years with HIV.

The V and J genes are TRBV10-3 and TRBJ1-1; D is ambiguous. Germline CDR1 ENHRY, CDR2 SYGVKD. This CDR3 is 15 amino acids long. V lost 4 bases, J lost 5 bases, and 17 bases lay in between. CDR3 nucleotide sequence: TGTGCCATCAGTGTACAAGGGTGGAGGAGAACTGAAGCTTTCTTT. As protein: CAISVQGWRRTEAFF.

This rearrangement joins TRBV4-1 to TRBJ2-7; D remains unclear. Germline CDR1 is MGHRA and CDR2 is YSYEKL. V shed 0 bases and J shed 3 bases, with 15 bases lying between them. CDR3 length: 16 amino acids. CDR3: CASSQEDPGFYYEQYF. The DNA of the CDR3 is TGCGCCAGCAGCCAAGAGGACCCGGGCTTCTACTACGAGCAGTACTTC.

The CDR3 here is CASSLGRRRDEQYF. For the CDR3, the DNA is TGTGCCAGCAGCTTAGGTCGCAGGCGAGACGAGCAGTACTTC. V is TRBV11-2 and J is TRBJ2-7; D is uncertain. V was clipped by 1 base and J by 5 bases, with 12 bases between them. This CDR3 has 14 residues. CDR1 and CDR2 (germline): SGHAT, FQNNGV.

The chain joins TRBV6-5 to TRBJ2-2; TRBD2 matches at 8 bases. V shed 3 bases and J 6 bases; nucleotides not matched to a gene: 3. Germline V gene sequence: CDR1 MNHEY, CDR2 SVGAGI. This CDR3 spans 14 amino acids. The CDR3 DNA reads TGTGCCAGCAGTTATAACGGGAGGGCCGGGGAGCTGTTTTTT. Translation gives CASSYNGRAGELFF.

The chain uses TRBV9 and TRBJ2-7, with TRBD2 matching 9 bases. V lost 0 bases and J lost 5; bases outside the gene matches: 12. CDR3 length equals 17 residues. Germline values: CDR1 SGDLS, CDR2 YYNGEE. Here the CDR3 DNA reads TGTGCCAGCAGCGTAGGTTCTCCTAGCGGGGTACTAGACGAGCAGTACTTC. The encoded protein is CASSVGSPSGVLDEQYF.

J is TRBJ2-7 and V is TRBV5-1; 9 bases fit TRBD1. The CDR3 runs 14 residues. Trimming removed 3 bases from V and 7 bases from J; junction bases left unmatched: 8. Germline V gene data show CDR1 as SGHRS and CDR2 as YFSETQ. CDR3: CASSWTGAAGEQYF. CDR3 DNA: TGCGCCAGCAGCTGGACAGGGGCCGCGGGGGAGCAGTACTTC.

The chain carries TRBV7-6 and TRBJ2-1; either TRBD1 or TRBD2 may fit D (5 bases each). The CDR3 spans 13 residues. Trimming shortened V by 3 bases and J by 8 bases, and 11 bases separated the two germline ends. The germline gives CDR1 SGHVS, CDR2 FNYEAQ. The CDR3 DNA sequence: TGTGCCAGCAGCTTGGGACCTTCGGATGAGCAGTTCTTC. Translation: CASSLGPSDEQFF.

The rearrangement links TRBV19 to TRBJ1-2; D might be TRBD1 (5 bases). The germline V gene encodes CDR1 LNHDA and CDR2 SQIVND (reference sequence). This CDR3 region has 13 residues. Between the trimmed V and J ends, which lost 5 bases and 7 bases, there was a span of 14 bases. CDR3 DNA: TGTGCCAGTAGTTCCCCCAGTGGGGGTGGCTACACCTTC. Protein sequence: CASSSPSGGGYTF. Drawing the rest from reference TRBV19 and TRBJ1-2, the complete variable domain is DGGITQSPKYLFRKEGQNVTLSCEQNLNHDAMYWYRQDPGQGLRLIYYSQIVNDFQKGDIAEGYSVSREKKESFPLTVTSAQKNPTAFYLCASSSPSGGGYTFGSGTRLTVV.

The chain couples TRBV5-4 to TRBJ2-3; tentatively, D is TRBD2 (5 bases). Germline CDR1 reads SGHNT; CDR2 reads YYREEE (reference sequence). The V gene lost 4 bases and the J gene lost 0 bases, with 12 bases spanning the gap. This CDR3 is built from 15 residues. The CDR3 loop reads CASSPDGISTDTQYF. CDR3 DNA sequence: TGTGCCAGCAGCCCTGACGGGATCAGCACAGATACGCAGTATTTT.

The genes are TRBV2 and TRBJ2-7, with 7 bases lining up with TRBD1. This CDR3 region has 16 residues. The germline V gene has CDR1 SNHLY and CDR2 FYNNEI. With 5 bases clipped from V and 3 bases from J, the junction kept 13 bases outside the gene matches. The CDR3 reads CASSPSARDSHYEQYF. The CDR3 DNA reads as TGTGCCAGCAGTCCTTCCGCCCGGGACAGCCACTACGAGCAGTACTTC.

V usage is TRBV2 and J usage is TRBJ1-2; D is undetermined. This CDR3 region has 17 residues. V dropped 2 bases and J dropped 0 bases, with 16 bases sitting between them. Germline V gene data show CDR1 as SNHLY and CDR2 as FYNNEI. Here the CDR3 DNA reads TGTGCCAGCAGTGAAAACGTTGCCTCCGAGGCTAACTATGGCTACACCTTC. Encoded protein: CASSENVASEANYGYTF.

V and J are TRBV5-1 and TRBJ1-1; possibly TRBD1 for D (5 bases). The V end lost 1 base, the J end lost 0 bases, and 7 bases lay between the germline ends. CDR1 is SGHRS and CDR2 is YFSETQ in the germline V gene. The CDR3 consists of 14 residues. The CDR3 loop reads CASSLTGMNTEAFF. Here the CDR3 DNA reads TGCGCCAGCAGCTTGACAGGCATGAACACTGAAGCTTTCTTT. The complete variable domain, with remaining parts taken from reference TRBV5-1 and TRBJ1-1, reads KAGVTQTPRYLIKTRGQQVTLSCSPISGHRSVSWYQQTPGQGLQFLFEYFSETQRNKGNFPGRFSGRQFSNSRSEMNVSTLELGDSALYLCASSLTGMNTEAFFGQGTRLTVV.

The gene calls are TRBV5-1 and TRBJ2-7; TRBD1 aligns across 8 bases. This CDR3 is 14 amino acids long. Germline V gene sequence: CDR1 SGHRS, CDR2 YFSETQ. J lost 3 bases, V lost 3 bases, and 5 bases had no gene match. CDR3 nucleotide sequence: TGCGCCAGCAGCTCTTGGACAGGGAACTACGAGCAGTACTTC. Residues: CASSSWTGNYEQYF.

This rearrangement joins TRBV30 to TRBJ2-1; D may be TRBD1 (5 bases). Trimming took off 0 bases at V and 2 bases at J, with 17 bases between the two ends. The CDR3 contains 17 residues. Germline V CDR1 and CDR2: GTSNPN, SVGIG (reference sequence). The CDR3 DNA is TGTGCCTGGAGTGTAACTCAGGGTGGAGTAACCTACAATGAGCAGTTCTTC. It specifies CAWSVTQGGVTYNEQFF.

This clone appeared once. The chain uses TRBV27 and TRBJ2-1; a possible D gene is TRBD2 (5 bases). The CDR3 totals 18 residues. In germline, CDR1 is MNHEY, CDR2 SMNVEV (reference sequence). V was cut by 6 bases and J by 0 bases, with 21 bases left in between. The CDR3 loop is CASSPTKEGTGSYNEQFF. CDR3 DNA: TGTGCCAGCAGCCCCACGAAAGAGGGTACGGGCTCCTACAATGAGCAGTTCTTC.

The chain combines TRBV10-2 with TRBJ2-2, with 7 bases lining up with TRBD1. Germline assignment: CDR1 WSHSY and CDR2 SAAADI. The ends lost 2 bases at V and 7 bases at J; junction bases unmatched: 16. The CDR3 runs 18 residues. The CDR3 loop reads CASSERGQRRPTLGELFF. In DNA form, the CDR3 reads TGCGCCAGCAGTGAGAGGGGACAGAGGCGCCCCACCCTCGGGGAGCTGTTTTTT.

V usage is TRBV6-5 and J usage is TRBJ2-1; tentative D call: TRBD2 (6 bases). V lost 2 bases, J lost 4 bases, and 12 bases lay in between. The germline V gene has CDR1 MNHEY and CDR2 SVGAGI. The CDR3 loop spans 15 amino acids. CDR3 nucleotide sequence: TGTGCCAGCAGTTACGGCGGGGAAAGGTACAATGAGCAGTTCTTC. Its translation: CASSYGGERYNEQFF.

The genes are TRBV5-5 and TRBJ1-2; perhaps TRBD1 as D (6 bases). This CDR3 is built from 15 residues. V shed 1 base and J shed 1 base, with 11 bases lying between them. Germline assignment: CDR1 SGHKS and CDR2 YYEKEE (reference sequence). CDR3: CASSLREGGNYGYTF. The CDR3 nucleotides read TGTGCCAGCAGCTTGCGAGAAGGGGGTAACTATGGCTACACCTTC.

J is TRBJ2-7 and V is TRBV27; the D is unclear. V gave up 5 bases and J gave up 5 bases, with 19 bases separating them. The CDR3 covers 15 residues. The germline V gene has CDR1 MNHEY and CDR2 SMNVEV (reference sequence). The CDR3: CASSPTPANTNEQYF. CDR3 nucleotide sequence: TGTGCCAGCAGTCCAACTCCAGCGAATACGAACGAGCAGTACTTC.

This clone appeared a few times. V gene TRBV7-2 combines with J gene TRBJ1-5; possibly TRBD1 for D (6 bases). V lost 1 base and J lost 6, with 7 bases in between. Germline V lookup: CDR1 SGHTA, CDR2 FQGNSA. CDR3 size: 13 residues. CDR3 region: CASSLEQGQPQHF. CDR3 in DNA: TGTGCCAGCAGCTTAGAACAGGGTCAGCCCCAGCATTTT.

This sequence joins TRBV6-1 and TRBJ1-1, with a possible D match to TRBD1 (5 bases). The germline CDR1 and CDR2 sequences are MNHNS and SASEGT. V was pared by 6 bases and J by 4 bases, with 12 bases between. The CDR3 totals 13 residues. CDR3 residues: CASRPGVGTEAFF. The CDR3 coding sequence is TGTGCCAGCAGGCCGGGGGTTGGCACTGAAGCTTTCTTT.

This sequence joins TRBV5-1 and TRBJ2-5; TRBD2 might be the D (6 bases). Germline V CDR1 and CDR2: SGHRS, YFSETQ. The CDR3 runs to 16 residues. V lost 4 bases, J lost 0 bases, and 16 bases lay in between. CDR3 residues: CASSGGTGGYQETQYF. The CDR3 DNA follows: TGCGCCAGCAGCGGGGGGACGGGCGGCTACCAAGAGACCCAGTACTTC.

This sequence joins TRBV27 and TRBJ2-2; TRBD1 matches 7 bases. Losses at the gene ends were 6 bases for V and 7 bases for J; bases not matched to a gene: 8. CDR3 length: 14 amino acids. Germline CDR1 reads MNHEY; CDR2 reads SMNVEV (reference sequence). CDR3 nucleotides: TGTGCCAGCAGGACAGGGCAAAGGAACGGGGAGCTGTTTTTT. Translated, it gives CASRTGQRNGELFF.

The J gene is TRBJ2-7, the V gene TRBV6-6, with D perhaps TRBD2 (5 bases). The CDR3 runs to 13 residues. Trimming stripped 5 bases from V and 2 bases from J, with 10 bases between. The germline V gene has CDR1 MNHNY and CDR2 SVGAGI (reference sequence). CDR3 nucleotides: TGTGCCAGCAGTGCGACTAACCCCTACGAGCAGTACTTC. This translates into CASSATNPYEQYF.

V gene TRBV5-4 combines with J gene TRBJ1-1; D is possibly TRBD1 (5 bases). The CDR3 length is 14 residues. Per the germline V gene, CDR1 is SGHNT and CDR2 is YYREEE (reference sequence). V gave up 4 bases and J gave up 1 base, with 11 bases separating them. Here the CDR3 reads CASSHIQENTEAFF. The DNA of the CDR3 is TGTGCCAGCAGCCACATACAGGAGAACACTGAAGCTTTCTTT. The whole variable domain, filled in from reference TRBV5-4 and TRBJ1-1, reads ETGVTQSPTHLIKTRGQQVTLRCSSQSGHNTVSWYQQALGQGPQFIFQYYREEENGRGNFPPRFSGLQFPNYSSELNVNALELDDSALYLCASSHIQENTEAFFGQGTRLTVV.

This chain uses TRBV5-4 with TRBJ1-5; no clear D gene. In germline, CDR1 is SGHNT, CDR2 YYREEE (reference sequence). The V and J ends lost 2 bases and 4 bases respectively, with 7 bases between them. This CDR3 comprises 13 residues. The CDR3: CASSLGRNQPQHF. DNA of the CDR3: TGTGCCAGCAGCTTAGGACGGAATCAGCCCCAGCATTTT. The full variable domain, completed using reference TRBV5-4 and TRBJ1-5, is ETGVTQSPTHLIKTRGQQVTLRCSSQSGHNTVSWYQQALGQGPQFIFQYYREEENGRGNFPPRFSGLQFPNYSSELNVNALELDDSALYLCASSLGRNQPQHFGDGTRLSIL.

The rearrangement links TRBV28 to TRBJ1-2; 7 bases line up with TRBD1. The germline V gene has CDR1 MDHEN and CDR2 SYDVKM. With V trimmed by 7 bases and J by 10 bases, 12 bases remained unmatched. CDR3 length equals 13 residues. The CDR3 region has the DNA TGTGCCAGCACCCAGAGAGGGGACAGATACTACACCTTC. Protein: CASTQRGDRYYTF.

The rearrangement uses TRBV25-1 and TRBJ2-3; D remains unclear. Trimming removed 6 bases from V and 2 bases from J, with 12 bases in between. The germline CDR1 and CDR2 sequences are MGHDK and SYGVNS. This CDR3 has 14 amino acids. CDR3 region: CASSQRTATDTQYF. DNA for the CDR3: TGTGCCAGCAGCCAGAGAACCGCCACAGATACGCAGTATTTT.

CDR3 region: CASSLVIESYYEQYF. Written as DNA, the CDR3 is TGTGCCAGCAGCTTAGTTATAGAATCATACTACGAGCAGTACTTC. This chain links TRBV7-6 with TRBJ2-7, with unresolved D. Per the germline V gene, CDR1 is SGHVS and CDR2 is FNYEAQ. The CDR3 is 15 amino acids. V lost 1 base to trimming and J lost 3 bases, with 13 bases between them.